This T cell receptor (beta chain) was identified during a study of T cell clonality in common variable immunodeficiency. The V end lost 0 bases, the J end lost 10 bases, and 16 bases lay between the germline ends. The germline V gene has CDR1 LGHNA and CDR2 YNFKEQ. This CDR3 is built from 16 residues. The sample holds many counts of this clone. The read ends 3 residues before the CDR3 terminus; that terminus is restored from the germline J gene. TCRdb's table, derived via immunoSEQ multiplex PCR, lists solely in-frame clones and lacks some. This sample comprises fewer than 75,000 clones, none seen once only.

This chain connects TRBV4-2 to TRBJ1-6; D gene uncertain. The sequence derives from a person aged 18 to 75 in good health. Sequencing used peripheral blood mononuclear cells. CDR3 amino acids: CASSQDGRTWESPLHF. The sequenced CDR3 bases are TGTGCCAGCAGCCAAGATGGGAGGACTTGGGAATCACCC.